The clone carrying this TCR beta chain was counted between two and nine times. Its antigen is currently unknown. The data originate from a study of identical twins. MiXCR was run by TCRdb on the 5' RACE reads, yielding one entry per CDR3 protein. This table holds about 790,000 distinct CDR3 sequences, about 20% found once. Whole-study findings and limits: Weaker excess sharing between twins was seen in beta out-of-frame sequences. In monozygotic twins, models underestimated the sharing of out-of-frame TCR alpha.

Germline V gives CDR1 LGHNA, CDR2 YNFKEQ. This CDR3 is built from 15 residues. Trimming removed 4 bases from V and 3 bases from J, with 13 bases in between. These data are also associated with another study on T cells expressing NK-cell markers. That report adds: Four donors' CD3+CD56-NKG2C+ cells were dominated by the same clonotypes.

The source material was PBMCs. The V gene is TRBV4-2, the J gene TRBJ1-5, with D possibly being TRBD1 (6 bases). This sequence was found in a woman aged 18-35 years in good health. This CDR3 reads CASSPEGGVNQPQHF. The CDR3 DNA is TGTGCCAGCAGCCCGGAGGGGGGCGTCAATCAGCCCCAGCATTTT.